The present T cell receptor beta chain was sequenced within a study of shared clonotypes between healthy human individuals. Study overall: Researchers drew samples from two women and a few men aged 18 to 49.

The table came from immunoSEQ multiplex PCR; TCRdb's copy has only in-frame clones and leaves some out. The sample shows roughly 200,000 clones, approximately 70% of them seen only once. The V segment lost 4 bases and the J segment 2 bases; nucleotides outside the gene matches: 15. CDR3 length equals 19 residues. The germline gives CDR1 SGHVS, CDR2 FQNEAQ. Study-wide results and caveats: Among donors, the sharing of clonotypes was expected to be influenced by sequencing depth. The represented genetic and exposure-history diversity was limited by the small number of donors. Clonotypes that were shared across a handful of donors made up around 4.6% of naive CD4 clonotypes.

About this clone itself: Its specificity is not known.

Sequences were obtained from memory CD4+ T cells sorted from blood. Subset reported: CD45RA-negative fraction. The chain links TRBV7-8 to TRBJ2-3; 10 bases agree with TRBD2. The receptor was isolated from a man aged 25-40 years in good health. The CDR3: CASSSLLAGITSHTDTQYF. The CDR3 region has the DNA TGTGCCAGCAGCTCCTTACTAGCGGGAATCACCTCCCACACAGATACGCAGTATTTT.